Below, 17 T cell receptor beta chains from the same sample are listed, as sequenced in a study of shared clonotypes between healthy human individuals. Sequencing used immunoSEQ multiplex PCR; TCRdb keeps in-frame clones, though not all of them. The sample yields about 520,000 clones, around 73% seen once. The material sequenced was PBMCs. The receptors come from a woman aged 40 to 50 in good health. Some clones in this sample may be carry-over from other donors' samples.

V usage is TRBV5-6 and J usage is TRBJ2-7; unclear D gene. The CDR3 is made up of 12 amino acids. V dropped 1 base and J dropped 4 bases, with 6 bases sitting between them. Germline CDR1 SGHDT, CDR2 YYEEEE. CDR3 in amino acids: CASSLNDYEQYF. CDR3 nucleotide sequence: TGTGCCAGCAGCTTGAACGATTACGAGCAGTACTTC.

The rearrangement joins TRBV5-4 to TRBJ2-5; possibly TRBD1 for D (6 bases). CDR1 SGHNT and CDR2 YYREEE come from the germline V gene (reference sequence). The CDR3 is 13 residues long. V lost 2 bases to trimming and J lost 3 bases, with 8 bases between them. DNA for the CDR3: TGTGCCAGCAGCTTCAGGGGCGAAGAGACCCAGTACTTC. Translated: CASSFRGEETQYF.

This chain uses TRBV15 with TRBJ2-7; perhaps D is TRBD1 or TRBD2 (5 bases each). CDR3 length equals 14 residues. Germline lookup yields CDR1 LNHNV and CDR2 YYDKDF (reference sequence). V was clipped by 3 bases and J by 1 base, with 10 bases between them. CDR3 coding DNA: TGTGCCACCAGCAGGGCCGGGGCTTCCTACGAGCAGTACTTC. Protein: CATSRAGASYEQYF.

The chain uses TRBV7-8 and TRBJ2-7, with 10 bases that match TRBD2. Trimming took 1 base from V and 7 from J; bases not matched to a gene: 7. The CDR3 contains 15 residues. Germline V gene sequence: CDR1 SGHVS, CDR2 FQNEAQ. In DNA form, the CDR3 reads TGTGCCAGCAGCTTAGGGCTAGCGGGAGTAGGTGAGCAGTACTTC. Protein product: CASSLGLAGVGEQYF.

A few counts support this clone. The chain couples TRBV4-2 to TRBJ2-2; 10 positions match TRBD2. Looked up from germline, CDR1 is LGHNA and CDR2 is YNFKEQ. V shed 1 base and J 4 bases; nucleotides not matched to a gene: 9. This CDR3 contains 18 residues. CDR3 loop: CASSQGGASGSVTGELFF. As DNA, the CDR3 is TGTGCCAGCAGCCAAGGAGGTGCTAGCGGGAGTGTCACCGGGGAGCTGTTTTTT.

On this clone: Only one base separates this from a far larger clonotype, so it likely reflects a read error. The same CDR3 arises from other DNA sequences in this sample as well. V usage is TRBV28 and J usage is TRBJ2-7, with 13 positions matching TRBD2. The germline CDR1 and CDR2 sequences are MDHEN and SYDVKM. This CDR3 has 19 amino acids. CDR3 sequence reads: CASSPRTSGRRGLSYEQYF. CDR3 nucleotide sequence: TGTGCTAGCAGTCCGCGGACTAGCGGGAGAAGGGGTCTCTCCTACGAGCAGTACTTC.

The J gene is TRBJ2-3, the V gene TRBV29-1, with TRBD1 matching 8 bases. The CDR3 runs 15 residues. Looked up from germline, CDR1 is SQVTM and CDR2 is ANQGSEA. V shed 2 bases and J 4 bases; nucleotides not matched to a gene: 8. The CDR3 nucleotides read TGCAGCGTTGAACTACAGGGGGGTTTAGCAGATACGCAGTATTTT. Its protein is CSVELQGGLADTQYF.

Regarding this clone: Other nucleotide sequences in the sample specify the same CDR3. The chain recombines TRBV7-2 with TRBJ2-3; TRBD2 matches 9 bases. Looked up from germline, CDR1 is SGHTA and CDR2 is FQGNSA. CDR3 length equals 16 residues. Trimming cost V 1 base and J 1 base; bases outside gene matches: 3. The CDR3 nucleotides read TGTGCCAGCAGCTTAGTGGGCGGGAGGGGCACAGATACGCAGTATTTT. The encoded protein is CASSLVGGRGTDTQYF. Full variable domain (outside the CDR3, taken from reference TRBV7-2 and TRBJ2-3): GAGVSQSPSNKVTEKGKDVELRCDPISGHTALYWYRQSLGQGLEFLIYFQGNSAPDKSGLPSDRFSAERTGGSVSTLTIQRTQQEDSAVYLCASSLVGGRGTDTQYFGPGTRLTVL.

The V gene is TRBV28, the J gene TRBJ2-1; 7 bases are shared with TRBD1. CDR1 is MDHEN and CDR2 is SYDVKM in the germline V gene. Trimming took 4 bases from V and 6 from J; bases not matched to a gene: 3. This CDR3 is built from 13 residues. The CDR3 DNA follows: TGTGCCAGCAGTTCACACAGGGGCAATGAGCAGTTCTTC. It codes for CASSSHRGNEQFF.

This chain uses TRBV4-1 with TRBJ1-2, with D perhaps matching TRBD1 (5 bases). The CDR3 totals 15 residues. Per the germline V gene, CDR1 is MGHRA and CDR2 is YSYEKL. V lost 3 bases and J lost 5, with 16 bases in between. This CDR3 is CASSHPVQALYGYTF. The DNA of the CDR3 is TGCGCCAGCAGCCACCCCGTACAGGCGCTTTATGGCTACACCTTC.

The chain is built from TRBV5-1 and TRBJ2-1, with TRBD1 matching over 8 bases. Germline assignment: CDR1 SGHRS and CDR2 YFSETQ. V dropped 3 bases and J dropped 3; count of bases not matched to a gene: 2. The CDR3 covers 14 residues. The CDR3 loop reads CASSSTGGYNEQFF. DNA of the CDR3: TGCGCCAGCAGCTCCACAGGGGGCTACAATGAGCAGTTCTTC.

V gene TRBV30 combines with J gene TRBJ1-1, with D possibly TRBD1 on 6 matching bases. The V gene lost 5 bases and the J gene lost 3 bases, with 13 bases spanning the gap. This CDR3 has 13 residues. CDR1 is GTSNPN, CDR2 SVGIG, per germline (reference sequence). The CDR3, as DNA: TGTGCCTGGGAGGGGGGACCCCACACTGAAGCTTTCTTT. It encodes CAWEGGPHTEAFF.

This chain joins TRBV27 and TRBJ2-5; 10 nucleotides align to TRBD2. Per germline, CDR1 MNHEY and CDR2 SMNVEV (reference sequence). This CDR3 region has 14 residues. The V gene end was trimmed by 8 bases and the J gene end by 7 bases; junction bases not matched to a gene: 10. CDR3 residues: CASFPAGGLGTQYF. CDR3 DNA: TGTGCCAGCTTTCCAGCGGGAGGGCTAGGGACCCAGTACTTC.

The chain links TRBV2 to TRBJ1-3, with D possibly TRBD1 on 5 matching bases. The CDR3 extends over 13 amino acids. Germline lookup yields CDR1 SNHLY and CDR2 FYNNEI. V was cut by 5 bases and J by 4 bases, with 9 bases left in between. CDR3 DNA: TGTGCCAGCAGTACGGGACCGGGAAACACCATATATTTT. Encoded protein: CASSTGPGNTIYF. The full variable domain, completed using reference TRBV2 and TRBJ1-3, is EPEVTQTPSHQVTQMGQEVILRCVPISNHLYFYWYRQILGQKVEFLVSFYNNEISEKSEIFDDQFSVERPDGSNFTLKIRSTKLEDSAMYFCASSTGPGNTIYFGEGSWLTVV.

On this clone: Within the sample, other DNA sequences also encode this same CDR3. The chain combines TRBV9 with TRBJ2-6; D is unclear. V lost 3 bases and J 0 bases, leaving 4 bases between the germline ends. Germline CDR1 SGDLS, CDR2 YYNGEE. This CDR3 is built from 14 residues. In DNA, the CDR3 is TGTGCCAGCAGCGAGCCCTCTGGGGCCAACGTCCTGACTTTC. Translated, it gives CASSEPSGANVLTF.

The CDR3 reads CASSVSQNTEAFF. DNA for the CDR3: TGTGCCAGCTCGGTCTCCCAGAACACTGAAGCTTTCTTT. This sequence joins TRBV18 and TRBJ1-1; D unresolved. This CDR3 spans 13 amino acids. V was shortened by 6 bases and J by 1 base, with 9 bases between the two germline ends. Germline CDR1 is KGHSH and CDR2 is LQKENI.

This clone was counted a single time. The sample has other DNA sequences that encode this CDR3 too. The gene calls are TRBV25-1 and TRBJ2-2; maybe TRBD1 (6 bases). The V and J ends lost 3 bases and 5 bases respectively, with 10 bases between them. The CDR3 is 14 amino acids. CDR1 is MGHDK and CDR2 is SYGVNS in the germline V gene. The CDR3 DNA reads as TGTGCCAGCAGTGACAGGGGAGAGACCGGGGAGCTGTTTTTT. This sequence encodes CASSDRGETGELFF.